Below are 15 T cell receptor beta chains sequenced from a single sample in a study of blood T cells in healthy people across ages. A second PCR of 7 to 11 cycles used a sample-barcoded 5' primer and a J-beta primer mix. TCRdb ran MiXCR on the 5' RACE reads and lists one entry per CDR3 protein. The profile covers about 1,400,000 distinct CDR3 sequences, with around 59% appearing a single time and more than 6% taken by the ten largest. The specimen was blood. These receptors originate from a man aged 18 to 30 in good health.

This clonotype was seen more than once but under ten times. The CDR3 loop reads CASDRGNYNEQFF. CDR3 nucleotides: TGTGCCAGCGACAGGGGGAACTACAATGAGCAGTTCTTC. The chain uses TRBV7-9 and TRBJ2-1, with 9 bases aligning to TRBD1. Per the germline V gene, CDR1 is SEHNR and CDR2 is FQNEAQ (reference sequence). The J segment lost 3 bases and the V segment lost 8 bases, leaving 2 bases of the junction unmatched. This CDR3 contains 13 residues. The whole variable domain, remainder taken from reference TRBV7-9 and TRBJ2-1, is DTGVSQNPRHKITKRGQNVTFRCDPISEHNRLYWYRQTLGQGPEFLTYFQNEAQLEKSRLLSDRFSAERPKGSFSTLEIQRTEQGDSAMYLCASDRGNYNEQFFGPGTRLTVL.

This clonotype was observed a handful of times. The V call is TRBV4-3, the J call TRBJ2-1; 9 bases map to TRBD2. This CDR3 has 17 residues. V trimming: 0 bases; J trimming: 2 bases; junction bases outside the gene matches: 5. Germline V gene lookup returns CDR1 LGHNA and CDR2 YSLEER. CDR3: CASSQDGASGAYNEQFF. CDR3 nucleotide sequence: TGCGCCAGCAGCCAAGACGGGGCTAGCGGGGCCTACAATGAGCAGTTCTTC.

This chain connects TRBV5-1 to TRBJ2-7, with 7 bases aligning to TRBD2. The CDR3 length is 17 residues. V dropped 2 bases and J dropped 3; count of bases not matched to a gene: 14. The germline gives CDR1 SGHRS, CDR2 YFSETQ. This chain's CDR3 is CASSLLLVASGLYEQYF. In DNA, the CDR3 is TGCGCCAGCAGCTTATTGTTAGTGGCTAGCGGTCTCTACGAGCAGTACTTC.

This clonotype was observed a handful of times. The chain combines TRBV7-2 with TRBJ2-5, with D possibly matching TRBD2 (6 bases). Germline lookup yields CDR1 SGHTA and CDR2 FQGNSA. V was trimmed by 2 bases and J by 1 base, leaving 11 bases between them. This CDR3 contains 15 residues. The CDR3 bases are TGTGCCAGCAGCTTATTTTTGGGGGGCCAAGAGACCCAGTACTTC. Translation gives CASSLFLGGQETQYF.

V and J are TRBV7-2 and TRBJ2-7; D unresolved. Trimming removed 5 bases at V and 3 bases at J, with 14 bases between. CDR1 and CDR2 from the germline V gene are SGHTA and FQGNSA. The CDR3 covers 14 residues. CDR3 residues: CASSPRVLVYEQYF. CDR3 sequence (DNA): TGTGCCAGCAGCCCAAGGGTGCTCGTCTACGAGCAGTACTTC. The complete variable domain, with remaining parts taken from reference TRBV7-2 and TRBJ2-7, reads GAGVSQSPSNKVTEKGKDVELRCDPISGHTALYWYRQSLGQGLEFLIYFQGNSAPDKSGLPSDRFSAERTGGSVSTLTIQRTQQEDSAVYLCASSPRVLVYEQYFGPGTRLTVT.

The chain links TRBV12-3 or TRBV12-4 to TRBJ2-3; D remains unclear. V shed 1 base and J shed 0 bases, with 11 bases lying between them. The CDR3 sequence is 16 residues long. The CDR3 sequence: CASSLVGPTSTDTQYF. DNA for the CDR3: TGTGCCAGCAGTTTAGTAGGCCCGACCAGCACAGATACGCAGTATTTT.

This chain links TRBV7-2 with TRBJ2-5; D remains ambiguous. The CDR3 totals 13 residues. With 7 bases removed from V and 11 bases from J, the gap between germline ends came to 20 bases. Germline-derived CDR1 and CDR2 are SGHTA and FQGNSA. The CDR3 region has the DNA TGTGCCAGCACCGGAGACCCGGGTTTGAAGCAGTACTTC. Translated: CASTGDPGLKQYF.

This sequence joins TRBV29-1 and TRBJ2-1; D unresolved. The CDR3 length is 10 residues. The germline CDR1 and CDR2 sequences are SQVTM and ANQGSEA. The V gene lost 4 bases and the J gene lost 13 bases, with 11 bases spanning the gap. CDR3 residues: CSVAEETQFF. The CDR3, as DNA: TGCAGCGTTGCTGAAGAGACCCAGTTCTTC.

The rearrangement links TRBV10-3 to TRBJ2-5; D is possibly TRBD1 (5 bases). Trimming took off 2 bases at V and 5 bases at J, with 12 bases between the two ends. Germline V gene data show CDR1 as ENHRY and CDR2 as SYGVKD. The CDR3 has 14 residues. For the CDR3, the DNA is TGTGCCATCAGTGAGGGTAGGGGTGGCGAGACCCAGTACTTC. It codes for CAISEGRGGETQYF.

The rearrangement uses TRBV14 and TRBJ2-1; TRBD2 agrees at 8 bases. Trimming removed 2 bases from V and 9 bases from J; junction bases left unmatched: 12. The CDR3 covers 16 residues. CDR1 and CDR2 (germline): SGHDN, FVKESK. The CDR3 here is CASSQRVGTSGFEQFF. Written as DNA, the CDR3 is TGTGCCAGCAGCCAAAGGGTGGGGACTAGTGGATTTGAGCAGTTCTTC.

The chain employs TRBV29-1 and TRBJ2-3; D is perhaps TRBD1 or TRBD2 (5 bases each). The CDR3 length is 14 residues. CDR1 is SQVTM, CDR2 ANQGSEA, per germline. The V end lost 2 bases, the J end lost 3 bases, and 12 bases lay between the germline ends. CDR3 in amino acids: CSVELGVRTDTQYF. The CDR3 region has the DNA TGCAGCGTTGAATTGGGGGTCAGGACAGATACGCAGTATTTT.

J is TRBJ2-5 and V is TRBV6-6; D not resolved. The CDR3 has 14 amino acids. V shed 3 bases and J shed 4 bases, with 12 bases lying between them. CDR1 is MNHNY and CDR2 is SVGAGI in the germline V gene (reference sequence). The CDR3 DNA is TGTGCCAGCAGTTATTCTGCCGCCCTAGAGACCCAGTACTTC. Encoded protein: CASSYSAALETQYF.

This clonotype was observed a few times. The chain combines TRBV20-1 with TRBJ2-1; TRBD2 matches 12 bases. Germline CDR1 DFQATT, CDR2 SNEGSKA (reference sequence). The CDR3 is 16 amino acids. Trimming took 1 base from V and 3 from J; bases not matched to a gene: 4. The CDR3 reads CSARGLAGDDYNEQFF. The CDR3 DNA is TGCAGTGCTAGAGGACTAGCGGGGGACGACTACAATGAGCAGTTCTTC.

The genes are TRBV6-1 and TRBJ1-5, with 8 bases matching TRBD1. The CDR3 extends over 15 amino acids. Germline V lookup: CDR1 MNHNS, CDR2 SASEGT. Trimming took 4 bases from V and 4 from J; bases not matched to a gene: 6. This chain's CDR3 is CASSVTQGENQPQHF. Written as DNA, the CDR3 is TGTGCCAGCAGTGTAACACAGGGGGAGAATCAGCCCCAGCATTTT.

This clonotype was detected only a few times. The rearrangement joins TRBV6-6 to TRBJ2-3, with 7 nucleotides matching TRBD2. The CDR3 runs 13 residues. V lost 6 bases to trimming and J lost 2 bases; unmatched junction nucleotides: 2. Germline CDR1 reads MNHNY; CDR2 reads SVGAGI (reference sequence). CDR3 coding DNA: TGTGCCAGCAGGAGCGGGAACACAGATACGCAGTATTTT. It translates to CASRSGNTDTQYF.